This TCR beta chain originates from a study of OX40 agonist ivuxolimab in advanced cancers. Whole-study context: Those enrolled were roughly 85% male, with a mean age of about 66 years and ages from 23 to 79.

Trimming shortened V by 1 base and J by 3 bases, and 9 bases separated the two germline ends. Germline V gene lookup returns CDR1 SQVTM and CDR2 ANQGSEA. The CDR3 length is 13 residues. Only in-frame clones appear in the TCRdb table, and some are missing; sequencing was by immunoSEQ multiplex PCR. The table records around 72,000 clones, around 85% of them present only once. Prior autoimmune disease or systemic immunosuppression barred patients. The source is an adult with an advanced solid tumor such as melanoma, head and neck, liver or kidney cancer. Source: CD4+ or CD8+ T cells sorted from blood, taken in a trial of the OX40 agonist ivuxolimab. The rearrangement uses TRBV29-1 and TRBJ1-2; D might be TRBD1 (5 bases). DNA for the CDR3: TGCAGCGTTGAAGTGTCCAGGGACTATGGCTACACCTTC. This translates into CSVEVSRDYGYTF.